This TCR beta chain was captured in a study of cytomegalovirus exposure and HLA in healthy donors (dated by TCRdb to 2016 to 2017). Broadly, across the study: According to a later analysis, the 120 or so validation repertoires were produced on the same platform as the 600 to 850 repertoires of the first cohort. A separate validation cohort of roughly 130 different subjects was used in addition to the approximately 700-subject first cohort. The study was designed to test whether signatures of past pathogen exposure could be identified by cataloging public T cell receptors. To predict cytomegalovirus infection status, the study brought together high-throughput TCR immunosequencing, statistical association of individual TCRs with disease status, and machine learning.

To note about this clone: Its recognized antigen is unknown. No base quality values were provided; no much bigger clone lies one nucleotide off.

The donors were included in the validation cohort of 100 to 150 subjects, a group kept apart from the roughly 700-subject first cohort. Study-wide findings and limitations: In the study, roughly 160 TCR beta chains were listed as associated with cytomegalovirus. The classifier was reported to diagnose cytomegalovirus status with high specificity and sensitivity in both the original cohort and the validation cohort. According to the authors, the approach could potentially be generalized to other disease states and immunological phenotypes. In a later analysis, TCRs clustered in the first cohort were found to also tend to co-occur in the 110 or so validation repertoires, with 90% to 95% of cluster scores above 0. All 120 or so repertoires were used to score co-occurrence in the validation cohort in a later analysis, because that analysis had no HLA typing for the cohort. Most TCR sequences were observed very rarely across donors, whereas some public TCRs were present in many individuals. Three of the identified cytomegalovirus-associated TCR beta chains were confirmed in vitro to be specific for cytomegalovirus antigens.

Library prep was done by the immunoSEQ multiplex PCR assay. Per the source publication's procedure: A statistical classification framework was built to diagnose cytomegalovirus status from the catalog of TCR beta chain sequences. The clones in this table, taken by TCRdb from immuneACCESS, are in-frame only. Not every clone is retained; where verified, under half of the shortfall comes from an unresolved V gene, and the cause of the rest is unknown. The DNA gave D and trimming, while V, J and clone size come from that table. Here the sample has about 110,000 clones; more than 90% occur a single time. The top ten clones comprise around 0.65% of the sample. The sequencing sample was made of PBMCs. The source is a young woman in good health and CMV-seronegative.

At the DNA level, the sequence is TGTGCCAGCAGCCAAGGGCAGGGAGGAATCTATGGCTACACCTTC. This encodes CASSQGQGGIYGYTF. The sequence links TRBV14 to TRBJ1-2, and TRBD1 may be the D gene, going by 5 matching bases. From a lookup of the germline V gene, CDR1 and CDR2 are SGHDN and FVKESK. There are 15 amino acids in the CDR3, from cysteine to phenylalanine inclusive. Of the read, only the CDR3 DNA is kept; its 45 bases are in frame from base 1. V is cut by 1 base and J by 4 bases, and the space between the germline ends is 13 bases.